This T cell receptor beta chain was sequenced for a study of blood T cell repertoires in COVID-19. As handled by the study authors: Estimation of nucleated cell counts relied on the amplification of reference gene primers. Using immunoSEQ multiplex PCR, the repertoire was profiled, and TCRdb retains in-frame clones only, with some absent. V and J calls and clone size are as listed in that table; D and trimming were resolved from the DNA. Here the sample spans approximately 110,000 clones, approximately 90% being singletons. Patients of the Seattle cohort, enrolled during active infection, were followed longitudinally. The V gene end was trimmed by 3 bases and the J gene end by 2 bases; junction bases not matched to a gene: 5. The CDR3 is 14 residues long. Germline-derived CDR1 and CDR2 are DFQATT and SNEGSKA (reference sequence).

The sequenced sample was peripheral blood. J is TRBJ2-7 and V is TRBV20-1; TRBD2 agrees at 9 bases. The receptor was derived from a man aged 45-65 years with COVID-19, enrolled during active disease. The CDR3 region is CSASSSGVPYEQYV. The CDR3 bases are TGCAGTGCTAGTTCTAGCGGGGTACCCTACGAGCAGTACGTC.